The TCR beta chain described here comes from a study of blood T cell repertoires in COVID-19. Overall study: Among Cohort 3 donors, those recovered had two negative PCRs, clearance, or symptom resolution.

Individuals drawn from approximately 26 US areas were roughly 18 to 89 years old. Self-reported history from a screening survey and questionnaire set each donor's cohort. Original handling: Quantification of nucleated cells was approximated via reference gene primer amplification. TCRdb's copy holds only in-frame clones and misses some; the assay was immunoSEQ multiplex PCR. V and J calls and clone size are given by that table; D and trimming were obtained from the DNA. The table shows hundreds of thousands of clones, with 85% to 90% occurring only once. The clonotype originates from an older woman in a cohort exposed to, infected with or recovered from COVID-19 (not recorded which). The sample comprised PBMCs or T cells enriched from blood (not recorded which).

CDR3 DNA sequence: TGTGCCAGCAGCGTAGAGCAGGCCACTGAAGCTTTCTTT. As protein: CASSVEQATEAFF. This sequence joins TRBV9 and TRBJ1-1; D gene ambiguous. Trimming shortened V by 0 bases and J by 4 bases, and 7 bases separated the two germline ends. Germline lookup yields CDR1 SGDLS and CDR2 YYNGEE. The CDR3 is 13 residues long.